This T cell receptor (beta chain) appears in the sequencing data of a study of blood T cell repertoires in COVID-19 (dated by TCRdb to 2020 to 2021). Concerning the study at large: Collaborator samples came from the United States, Italy and Spain and covered acute and convalescent phases of COVID-19. Nearly every sample came with metadata listing a de-identified subject ID, COVID-19 status, age in years and sex. Where available, HLA class I and class II types were taken from metadata supplied by the sample provider and were not determined by assay-based typing. The prospective study material was composed of cDNA or gDNA derived from T cells, B-cell-depleted T cells, or PBMCs. A freely available public database, intended as a resource for researchers studying the immune response to SARS-CoV-2, is where the repertoires were released. Subjects who had been exposed to COVID-19, were actively infected with it, or had recovered from it provided the deeply sampled blood TCRbeta repertoires that made up the dataset. Samples came from the ongoing ImmuneRACE study (first 160 participants) plus 1,254 subjects from 6 global collaborators. Study-wide findings and limitations: The amount of clinical and demographic metadata varied by source and participant and was provided uncurated.

About this clone itself: Its antigen remains undetermined. Base-call qualities are not available, and no considerably larger clone is one nucleotide away.

The immunoSEQ Assay, a bias-controlled multiplex PCR, was used to amplify TCRbeta CDR3 regions from genomic DNA. On the study's bioinformatics: The number of nucleated cells in each sample was estimated by amplification of reference gene primers within the assay. Sequence reads were collapsed and filtered to measure the absolute abundance of every unique TCRbeta CDR3 rearrangement. For each sample, productive Simpson clonality was calculated as the square root of Simpson's diversity index over productive rearrangements. TCRdb took over this immuneACCESS table, retaining in-frame rearrangements with V and J assigned. Such tables are incomplete; in checked studies, under half of the missing clones stem from an unresolved V gene, and the remainder is unexplained. The V and J calls and the clone size are those of that table, but D and trimming were determined from the DNA. The sample table shows just under 60,000 clones, and 60% to 80% are seen once. Of the sample, roughly 13% is held by the ten largest clones.

Whole blood was collected in K2EDTA tubes by collaborating institutions according to the institutions' own protocols. For TCRbeta analysis, collaborator samples were shipped as frozen whole blood, as isolated PBMCs, or as DNA extracted from either sample type. For this chain, trimming is 4 bases at the V end and 0 bases at the J end, and the number of junction bases without a gene match is 2. Its CDR3 holds 14 amino acids, cysteine through phenylalanine. The entry retains the CDR3 DNA only, 42 bases that are in frame from base 1. Sequences LGHDT (CDR1) and YNNKEL (CDR2) are obtained from the germline V gene (reference sequence).

The V and J genes are TRBV3-1 (or the pseudogene TRBV3-2) and TRBJ2-7, and 8 junction bases match TRBD1. Sequencing was performed on peripheral blood. The receptor was derived from an elderly man with acute or convalescent COVID-19. The CDR3 protein is CASSLGTGSYEQYF. The DNA reads as follows: TGTGCCAGCAGCCTCGGGACAGGCTCCTACGAGCAGTACTTC.